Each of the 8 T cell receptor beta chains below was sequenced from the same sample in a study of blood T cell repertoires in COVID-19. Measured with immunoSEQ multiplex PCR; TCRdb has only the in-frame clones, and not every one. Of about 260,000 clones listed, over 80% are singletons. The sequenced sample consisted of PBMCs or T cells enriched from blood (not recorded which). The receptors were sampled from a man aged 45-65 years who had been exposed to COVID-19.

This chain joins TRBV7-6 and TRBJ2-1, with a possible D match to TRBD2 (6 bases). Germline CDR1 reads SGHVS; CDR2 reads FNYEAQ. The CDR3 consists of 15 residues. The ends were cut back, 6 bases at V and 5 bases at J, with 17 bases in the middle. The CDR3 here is CASSYLASLDNEQFF. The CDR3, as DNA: TGTGCCAGCAGTTATCTAGCGTCCCTCGACAATGAGCAGTTCTTC. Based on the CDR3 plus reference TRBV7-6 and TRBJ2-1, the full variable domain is GAGVSQSPRYKVTKRGQDVALRCDPISGHVSLYWYRQALGQGPEFLTYFNYEAQQDKSGLPNDRFSAERPEGSISTLTIQRTEQRDSAMYRCASSYLASLDNEQFFGPGTRLTVL.

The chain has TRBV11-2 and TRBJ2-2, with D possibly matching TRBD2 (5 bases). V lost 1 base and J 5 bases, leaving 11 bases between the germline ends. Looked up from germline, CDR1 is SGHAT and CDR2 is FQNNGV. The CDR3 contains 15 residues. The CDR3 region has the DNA TGTGCCAGCAGCTTAGCCGGGATAAGGACCGGGGAGCTGTTTTTT. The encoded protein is CASSLAGIRTGELFF.

In DNA, the CDR3 is TGCAGCGTTGAAGACGGGGGGTCCGGGACAGGGTATTACGAGCAGTACTTC. Translated: CSVEDGGSGTGYYEQYF. The genes are TRBV29-1 and TRBJ2-7; 9 bases are a match to TRBD1. Germline V gene data show CDR1 as SQVTM and CDR2 as ANQGSEA. With V trimmed by 0 bases and J by 4 bases, 13 bases remained unmatched. This CDR3 has 17 amino acids.

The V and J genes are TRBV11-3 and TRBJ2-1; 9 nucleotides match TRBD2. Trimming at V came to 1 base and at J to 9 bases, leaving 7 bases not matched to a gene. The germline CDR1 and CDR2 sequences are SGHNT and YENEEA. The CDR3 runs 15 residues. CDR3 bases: TGTGCCAGCAGCTTAGTGCGGGAGGGCGGTGGTGAGCAGTTCTTC. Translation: CASSLVREGGGEQFF.

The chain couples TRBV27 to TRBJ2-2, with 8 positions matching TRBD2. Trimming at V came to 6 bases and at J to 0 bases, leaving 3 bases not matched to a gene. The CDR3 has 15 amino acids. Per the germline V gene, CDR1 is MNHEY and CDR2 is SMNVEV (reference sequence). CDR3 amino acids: CASRVLAANTGELFF. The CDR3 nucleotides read TGTGCCAGCAGAGTACTAGCGGCGAACACCGGGGAGCTGTTTTTT.

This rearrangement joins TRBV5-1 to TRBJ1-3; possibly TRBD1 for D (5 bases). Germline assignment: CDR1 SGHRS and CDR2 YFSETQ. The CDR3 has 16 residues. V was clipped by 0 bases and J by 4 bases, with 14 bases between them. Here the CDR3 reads CASSLGPRTFGNTIYF. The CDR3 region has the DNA TGCGCCAGCAGCTTGGGGCCGCGGACATTCGGAAACACCATATATTTT.

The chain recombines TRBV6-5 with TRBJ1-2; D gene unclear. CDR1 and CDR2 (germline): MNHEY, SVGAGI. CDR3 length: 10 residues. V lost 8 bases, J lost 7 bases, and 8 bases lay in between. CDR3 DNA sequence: TGTGCCAGCTGGAGTGCTGGCTACACCTTC. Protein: CASWSAGYTF.

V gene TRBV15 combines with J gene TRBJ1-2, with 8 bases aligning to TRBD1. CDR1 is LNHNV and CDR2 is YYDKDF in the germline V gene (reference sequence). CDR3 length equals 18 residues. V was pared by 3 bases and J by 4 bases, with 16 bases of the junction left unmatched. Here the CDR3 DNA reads TGTGCCACCAGCAGTGTTAAAGGTACAGGGGGACTCGGCTATGGCTACACCTTC. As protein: CATSSVKGTGGLGYGYTF.